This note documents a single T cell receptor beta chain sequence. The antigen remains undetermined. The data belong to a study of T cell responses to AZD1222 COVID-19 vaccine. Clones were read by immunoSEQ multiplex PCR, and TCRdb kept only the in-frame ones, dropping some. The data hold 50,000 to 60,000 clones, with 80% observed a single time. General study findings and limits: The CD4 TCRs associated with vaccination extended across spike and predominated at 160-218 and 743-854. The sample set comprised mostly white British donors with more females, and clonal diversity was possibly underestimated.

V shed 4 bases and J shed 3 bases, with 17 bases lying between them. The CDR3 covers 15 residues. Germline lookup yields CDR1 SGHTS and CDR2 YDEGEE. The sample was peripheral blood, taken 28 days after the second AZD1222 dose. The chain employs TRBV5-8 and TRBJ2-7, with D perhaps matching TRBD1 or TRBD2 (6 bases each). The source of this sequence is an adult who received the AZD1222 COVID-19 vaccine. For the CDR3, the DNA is TGTGCCAGCAGCCGTAGGACTACAGGGAGCTACGAGCAGTACTTC. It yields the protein CASSRRTTGSYEQYF. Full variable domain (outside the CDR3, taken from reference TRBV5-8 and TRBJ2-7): EAGVTQSPTHLIKTRGQQATLRCSPISGHTSVYWYQQALGLGLQFLLWYDEGEERNRGNFPPRFSGRQFPNYSSELNVNALELEDSALYLCASSRRTTGSYEQYFGPGTRLTVT.